The source of this T cell receptor (beta chain) is a study of T cell responses to AZD1222 COVID-19 vaccine. Details on this clone: Its cognate antigen is unknown.

The repertoire was sequenced with immunoSEQ multiplex PCR; TCRdb's copy has only in-frame clones and lacks some. The data contain 150,000 to 180,000 clones, roughly nine tenths of them seen just once; the ten biggest clones take up 4.5% to 6%. Overall study results and limits: Repertoires were obtained solely post-peak T cell response. Donors were mostly white British, more females; clonal diversity possibly underestimated.

The clonotype originates from an adult in good health. The sequencing used peripheral blood, collected on day 0 of MenACWY control vaccination.

This CDR3 reads CASSEGTILNTEAFF. In DNA, the CDR3 is TGTGCCAGCAGCGAGGGGACAATCCTGAACACTGAAGCTTTCTTT. The chain links TRBV9 to TRBJ1-1; a weak D match, TRBD1 (6 bases). The V end was cut by 3 bases, the J end by 0 bases, with 12 bases between. The V gene's germline CDR1 is SGDLS and CDR2 YYNGEE. This CDR3 is built from 15 residues.